This T cell receptor (beta chain) was retrieved from a study of response to subunit inactivated influenza vaccine. J was trimmed by 4 bases and V by 5 bases; bases with no gene match: 5. The CDR3 has 15 residues. CDR1 and CDR2 (germline): LNHNV, YYDKDF (reference sequence). TCRdb analysed the RT-PCR reads with MiXCR anew, one entry per CDR3 protein. The sample holds about 540,000 distinct CDR3 sequences, under 25% seen once. These data are also associated with another study on T cells expressing NK-cell markers. As that report states: TCR beta cDNA was made by 5'RACE template switching with UMIs. Of CD8+ T cells, about 1.0-7.5% belonged to dominant NKG2C+ clonotypes in 5 to 7 donors.

The input for sequencing was CD4+ T cells sorted from PBMCs, taken about 11 days after vaccination. This sequence joins TRBV15 and TRBJ2-1; TRBD2 aligns across 10 bases. This TCR was recovered from a man aged 50-59 years who received an inactivated influenza vaccine. The CDR3 DNA reads as TGTGCCACCAGCCTCACTAGCGGGACTTACAATGAGCAGTTCTTC. It is translated as CATSLTSGTYNEQFF.